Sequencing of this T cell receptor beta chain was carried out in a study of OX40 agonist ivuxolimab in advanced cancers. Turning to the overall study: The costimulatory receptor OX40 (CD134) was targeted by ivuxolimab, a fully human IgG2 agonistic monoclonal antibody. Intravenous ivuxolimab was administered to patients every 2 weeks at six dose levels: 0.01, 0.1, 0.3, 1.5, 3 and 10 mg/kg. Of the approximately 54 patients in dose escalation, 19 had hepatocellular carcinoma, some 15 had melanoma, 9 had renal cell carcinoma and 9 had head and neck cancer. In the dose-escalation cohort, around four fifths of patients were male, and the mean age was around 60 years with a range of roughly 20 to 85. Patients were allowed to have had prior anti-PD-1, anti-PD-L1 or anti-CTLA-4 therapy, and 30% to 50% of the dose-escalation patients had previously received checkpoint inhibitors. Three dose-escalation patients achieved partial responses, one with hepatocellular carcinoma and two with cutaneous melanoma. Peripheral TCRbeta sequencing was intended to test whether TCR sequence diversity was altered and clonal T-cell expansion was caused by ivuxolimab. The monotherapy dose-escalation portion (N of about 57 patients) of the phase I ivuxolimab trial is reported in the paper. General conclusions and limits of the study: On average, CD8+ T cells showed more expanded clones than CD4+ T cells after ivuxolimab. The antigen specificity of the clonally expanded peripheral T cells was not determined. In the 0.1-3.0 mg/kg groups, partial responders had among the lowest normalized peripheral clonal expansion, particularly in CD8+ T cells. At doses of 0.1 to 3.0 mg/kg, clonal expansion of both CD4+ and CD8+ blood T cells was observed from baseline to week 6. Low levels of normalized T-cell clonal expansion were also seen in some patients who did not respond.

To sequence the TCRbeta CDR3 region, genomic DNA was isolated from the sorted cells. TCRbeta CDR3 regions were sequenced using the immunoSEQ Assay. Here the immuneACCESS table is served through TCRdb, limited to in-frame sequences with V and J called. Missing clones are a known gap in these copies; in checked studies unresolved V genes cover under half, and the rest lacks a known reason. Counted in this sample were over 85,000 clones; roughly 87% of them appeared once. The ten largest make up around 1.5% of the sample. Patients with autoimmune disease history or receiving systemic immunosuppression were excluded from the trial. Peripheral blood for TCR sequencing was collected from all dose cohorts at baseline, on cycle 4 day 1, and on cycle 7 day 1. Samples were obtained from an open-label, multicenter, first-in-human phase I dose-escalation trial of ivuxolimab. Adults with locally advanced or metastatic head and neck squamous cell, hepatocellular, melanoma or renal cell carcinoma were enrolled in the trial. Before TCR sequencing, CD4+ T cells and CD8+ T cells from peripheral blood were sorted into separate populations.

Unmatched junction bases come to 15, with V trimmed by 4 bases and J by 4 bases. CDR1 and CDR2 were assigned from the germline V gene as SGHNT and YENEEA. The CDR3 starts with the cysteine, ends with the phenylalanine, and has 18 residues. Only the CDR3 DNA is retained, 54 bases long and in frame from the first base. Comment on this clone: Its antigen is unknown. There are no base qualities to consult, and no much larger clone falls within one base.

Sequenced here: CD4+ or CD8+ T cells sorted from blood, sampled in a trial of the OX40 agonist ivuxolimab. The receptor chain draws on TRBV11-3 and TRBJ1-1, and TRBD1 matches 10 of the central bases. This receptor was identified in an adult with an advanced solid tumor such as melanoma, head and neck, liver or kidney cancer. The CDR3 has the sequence CASSSTGTGAFYSTEAFF. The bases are TGTGCCAGCAGCTCCACCGGGACAGGGGCCTTTTATAGCACTGAAGCTTTCTTT.